The 22 T cell receptor beta chains given below trace back to one sample, sequenced in a study of early T cells in non-severe SARS-CoV-2 infection. TCRdb independently ran MiXCR on the 5' RACE reads; one entry per CDR3 protein. The profile shows around 29,000 distinct CDR3 sequences, 8.5% to 10% of them singletons. The sequencing input was whole blood. These receptors came from an adult who was a healthcare worker with PCR-confirmed SARS-CoV-2 infection or an uninfected control (not recorded which).

This clonotype has a handful of counts. The rearrangement joins TRBV18 to TRBJ2-7; D is uncertain. V lost 6 bases to trimming and J lost 2 bases, with 11 bases between them. Germline V CDR1 and CDR2: KGHSH, LQKENI. CDR3 length equals 13 residues. The chain's CDR3 is CASSPGLAYEQYF. The CDR3 DNA follows: TGTGCCAGCTCTCCCGGGCTAGCCTACGAGCAGTACTTC.

The sample holds many counts of this clonotype. The J gene is TRBJ1-1, the V gene TRBV9; D is uncertain. The CDR3 is 13 residues long. With 4 bases removed from V and 3 bases from J, the gap between germline ends came to 10 bases. Germline V CDR1 and CDR2: SGDLS, YYNGEE. This CDR3 is CASSPRGDTEAFF. In nucleotides, the CDR3 is TGTGCCAGCAGCCCCCGAGGAGACACTGAAGCTTTCTTT.

This clonotype was detected many times. This CDR3 is CASSYFRTGATRNTEAFF. The CDR3 DNA is TGTGCCAGCAGTTACTTCCGGACAGGGGCTACCAGGAACACTGAAGCTTTCTTT. This chain joins TRBV6-5 and TRBJ1-1, with 9 bases matching TRBD1. This CDR3 contains 18 residues. V trimming: 1 base; J trimming: 1 base; junction bases outside the gene matches: 10. Germline loops: CDR1 MNHEY, CDR2 SVGAGI.

This clonotype has ten or more counts. CDR3 region: CASSPLGDRGTEAFF. The CDR3, as DNA: TGTGCCAGCAGCCCTTTAGGGGACAGGGGGACTGAAGCTTTCTTT. The chain uses TRBV7-6 and TRBJ1-1, with 11 bases aligning to TRBD1. Germline V gives CDR1 SGHVS, CDR2 FNYEAQ. J lost 5 bases, V lost 5 bases, and 7 bases had no gene match. CDR3 size: 15 residues. Drawing the rest from reference TRBV7-6 and TRBJ1-1, the complete variable domain is GAGVSQSPRYKVTKRGQDVALRCDPISGHVSLYWYRQALGQGPEFLTYFNYEAQQDKSGLPNDRFSAERPEGSISTLTIQRTEQRDSAMYRCASSPLGDRGTEAFFGQGTRLTVV.

This sequence joins TRBV7-2 and TRBJ1-1, with D tentatively TRBD1 (6 bases). Germline V gene sequence: CDR1 SGHTA, CDR2 FQGNSA. This CDR3 is 13 amino acids long. V was clipped by 2 bases and J by 7 bases, with 11 bases between them. The CDR3 loop is CASSLNPRGEAFF. The CDR3 coding sequence is TGTGCCAGCAGCTTAAATCCCAGGGGTGAAGCTTTCTTT.

This chain links TRBV18 with TRBJ2-5, with D tentatively TRBD1 (6 bases). The CDR3 totals 13 residues. Trimming stripped 2 bases from V and 4 bases from J, with 8 bases between. Per germline, CDR1 KGHSH and CDR2 LQKENI. CDR3 region: CASSPARGETQYF. The DNA for the CDR3 is TGTGCCAGCTCACCAGCCAGGGGAGAGACCCAGTACTTC.

This clonotype was seen many times. CDR3 sequence (DNA): TGTGCCACCGGGGCAGTTTATAATTCACCCCTCCACTTT. It encodes CATGAVYNSPLHF. The chain links TRBV7-3 to TRBJ1-6, with D maybe TRBD1 (5 bases). This CDR3 spans 13 amino acids. Trimming took 10 bases from V and 4 from J, leaving 11 bases between them. Germline-derived CDR1 and CDR2 are SGHTA and FQGTGA.

This clonotype was counted a few times. This rearrangement joins TRBV19 to TRBJ2-3, with unresolved D. CDR3 length equals 15 residues. Trimming shortened V by 0 bases and J by 2 bases, and 9 bases separated the two germline ends. Germline V CDR1 and CDR2: LNHDA, SQIVND (reference sequence). In DNA, the CDR3 is TGTGCCAGTAGTATAGATCTAGGTTACACAGATACGCAGTATTTT. Amino acids: CASSIDLGYTDTQYF.

This clonotype was seen many times. The V call is TRBV6-4, the J call TRBJ2-2, with 8 positions matching TRBD1. The CDR3 loop spans 14 amino acids. CDR1 MRHNA and CDR2 SNTAGT come from the germline V gene. V dropped 5 bases and J dropped 4; count of bases not matched to a gene: 3. DNA for the CDR3: TGTGCCAGCAGTAACGACAGGGGCACCGGGGAGCTGTTTTTT. Amino acid sequence: CASSNDRGTGELFF.

In the case of this clonotype: A clone one base away is much larger, so this may be a read error. The chain employs TRBV2 and TRBJ2-7; 10 bases are a match to TRBD1. V was clipped by 7 bases and J by 6 bases; unmatched bases: 9. Per the germline V gene, CDR1 is SNHLY and CDR2 is FYNNEI. This CDR3 has 14 residues. CDR3 nucleotides: TGTGCCAGCACCCCCGGGACAGGGGAGGGCGAGCAGTACTTC. It yields the protein CASTPGTGEGEQYF.

This chain links TRBV6-2 or TRBV6-3 with TRBJ2-1; D possibly corresponds to TRBD2 (5 bases). The V and J ends lost 4 bases and 4 bases respectively, with 14 bases between them. Germline V gene sequence: CDR1 MNHEY, CDR2 SVGEGT. This CDR3 has 15 amino acids. CDR3 in DNA: TGTGCCAGCAGTTTCTCCCTGGGAGCGTACAATGAGCAGTTCTTC. Encoded protein: CASSFSLGAYNEQFF.

The genes are TRBV2 and TRBJ1-2; no firm D call. Per the germline V gene, CDR1 is SNHLY and CDR2 is FYNNEI. V dropped 10 bases and J dropped 1 base, with 13 bases sitting between them. The CDR3 spans 13 residues. CDR3 bases: TGTGCCATCACGGCGGGGTTTAACTATGGCTACACCTTC. Its translation: CAITAGFNYGYTF. Looking up the rest from reference TRBV2 and TRBJ1-2 gives the full variable domain: EPEVTQTPSHQVTQMGQEVILRCVPISNHLYFYWYRQILGQKVEFLVSFYNNEISEKSEIFDDQFSVERPDGSNFTLKIRSTKLEDSAMYFCAITAGFNYGYTFGSGTRLTVV.

The chain joins TRBV5-4 to TRBJ2-3; 7 nucleotides agree with TRBD2. V gave up 3 bases and J gave up 7 bases; unmatched junction bases: 8. CDR3 length: 14 residues. Germline CDR1 SGHNT, CDR2 YYREEE (reference sequence). CDR3 protein: CASSSEGGRNTQYF. The CDR3 nucleotides read TGTGCCAGCAGCTCGGAGGGAGGGCGAAATACGCAGTATTTT.

This clonotype was counted many times. This chain connects TRBV4-1 to TRBJ1-5, with TRBD1 matching over 9 bases. J gave up 7 bases and V 3 bases, and 19 bases lay outside the gene matches. Germline assignment: CDR1 MGHRA and CDR2 YSYEKL. The CDR3 has 19 residues. The CDR3 is CASSHPNRPTGGLGQPQHF. The CDR3 DNA is TGCGCCAGCAGCCATCCCAACCGCCCGACAGGGGGATTGGGGCAGCCCCAGCATTTT.

V usage is TRBV12-3 or TRBV12-4 and J usage is TRBJ1-1; unclear D gene. V lost 10 bases and J lost 3, with 15 bases in between. The CDR3 is 13 amino acids. The CDR3 is CAISVRKDTEAFF. CDR3 bases: TGTGCCATCTCGGTCCGGAAGGACACTGAAGCTTTCTTT.

This clonotype occurred many times. The chain combines TRBV5-1 with TRBJ2-5; maybe TRBD2 (5 bases). Germline V CDR1 and CDR2: SGHRS, YFSETQ. The CDR3 loop spans 13 amino acids. Trimming removed 0 bases from V and 2 bases from J, with 5 bases in between. CDR3: CASSLGLQETQYF. In nucleotides, the CDR3 is TGCGCCAGCAGCTTGGGACTACAAGAGACCCAGTACTTC. Filled out from reference TRBV5-1 and TRBJ2-5, the complete variable domain reads KAGVTQTPRYLIKTRGQQVTLSCSPISGHRSVSWYQQTPGQGLQFLFEYFSETQRNKGNFPGRFSGRQFSNSRSEMNVSTLELGDSALYLCASSLGLQETQYFGPGTRLLVL.

This clonotype was counted many times. The chain recombines TRBV20-1 with TRBJ1-1, with a tentative D call TRBD1 (5 bases). This CDR3 comprises 14 residues. Trimming cost V 1 base and J 0 bases, with 9 bases left between them. The germline V gene encodes CDR1 DFQATT and CDR2 SNEGSKA (reference sequence). CDR3 nucleotides: TGCAGTGCTAGAGCCGAGGGACTGAACACTGAAGCTTTCTTT. Translation gives CSARAEGLNTEAFF.

This clonotype was counted at least ten times. For the CDR3, the DNA is TGTGCCAGCAGCTCGTTTAGTACAGATACGCAGTATTTT. Encoded protein: CASSSFSTDTQYF. The V call is TRBV7-2, the J call TRBJ2-3; D is unclear. CDR3 length: 13 residues. The germline CDR1 and CDR2 sequences are SGHTA and FQGNSA. Between the trimmed V and J ends, which lost 4 bases and 3 bases, there was a span of 8 bases.

The chain has TRBV11-2 and TRBJ2-7; D gene uncertain. Trimming pared 3 bases from V and 2 bases from J, leaving 5 bases between. This CDR3 has 12 amino acids. Germline V CDR1 and CDR2: SGHAT, FQNNGV. CDR3 sequence: CASSFSAYEQYF. CDR3 nucleotides: TGTGCCAGCAGCTTCTCGGCCTACGAGCAGTACTTC.

This clonotype came up many times. This chain joins TRBV7-3 and TRBJ2-1, with 11 bases aligning to TRBD2. Germline V gene lookup returns CDR1 SGHTA and CDR2 FQGTGA. The CDR3 consists of 14 residues. With V trimmed by 4 bases and J by 9 bases, 5 bases remained unmatched. The CDR3 nucleotides are TGTGCCAGCAGCTCCTCGGGACTAGCGGCTGAGCAGTTCTTC. This encodes CASSSSGLAAEQFF.

This clonotype occurred many times. The J gene is TRBJ1-3, the V gene TRBV19, with 8 bases that match TRBD1. This CDR3 is built from 15 residues. Per the germline V gene, CDR1 is LNHDA and CDR2 is SQIVND (reference sequence). Trimming removed 7 bases from V and 1 base from J; junction bases left unmatched: 6. In DNA, the CDR3 is TGTGCCAGTACCCGTCGACAGGGGTCTGGAAACACCATATATTTT. It is translated as CASTRRQGSGNTIYF.

The chain couples TRBV9 to TRBJ1-2; D gene unclear. Germline V CDR1 and CDR2: SGDLS, YYNGEE. Trimming took 3 bases from V and 5 from J, leaving 8 bases between them. This CDR3 is 12 amino acids long. The chain's CDR3 is CASSAAHYGYTF. The CDR3 region has the DNA TGTGCCAGCAGCGCAGCTCATTATGGCTACACCTTC.